This T cell receptor beta chain stems from a study of blood T cell repertoires in COVID-19. Study details: T cells, B-cell-depleted T cells, or PBMCs provided the cDNA or gDNA that served as material.

The CDR3 length is 16 residues. Germline lookup yields CDR1 SGHNT and CDR2 YENEEA. V shed 1 base and J 2 bases; nucleotides not matched to a gene: 4. Method: immunoSEQ multiplex PCR; TCRdb's copy keeps in-frame clones and lacks some. The sample yields 80,000 to 130,000 clones, approximately 86% seen once. A single count supports this clone. Specimen: PBMCs or T cells enriched from blood (not recorded which). The chain carries TRBV11-3 and TRBJ2-1, with 8 bases fitting TRBD2. The TCR originated in a woman in her forties or fifties who had recovered from COVID-19. This CDR3 reads CASSLVREGAYNEQFF. The CDR3, as DNA: TGTGCCAGCAGCTTAGTCCGGGAGGGGGCCTACAATGAGCAGTTCTTC. The whole variable domain, filled in from reference TRBV11-3 and TRBJ2-1, reads EAGVVQSPRYKIIEKKQPVAFWCNPISGHNTLYWYLQNLGQGPELLIRYENEEAVDDSQLPKDRFSAERLKGVDSTLKIQPAELGDSAVYLCASSLVREGAYNEQFFGPGTRLTVL.